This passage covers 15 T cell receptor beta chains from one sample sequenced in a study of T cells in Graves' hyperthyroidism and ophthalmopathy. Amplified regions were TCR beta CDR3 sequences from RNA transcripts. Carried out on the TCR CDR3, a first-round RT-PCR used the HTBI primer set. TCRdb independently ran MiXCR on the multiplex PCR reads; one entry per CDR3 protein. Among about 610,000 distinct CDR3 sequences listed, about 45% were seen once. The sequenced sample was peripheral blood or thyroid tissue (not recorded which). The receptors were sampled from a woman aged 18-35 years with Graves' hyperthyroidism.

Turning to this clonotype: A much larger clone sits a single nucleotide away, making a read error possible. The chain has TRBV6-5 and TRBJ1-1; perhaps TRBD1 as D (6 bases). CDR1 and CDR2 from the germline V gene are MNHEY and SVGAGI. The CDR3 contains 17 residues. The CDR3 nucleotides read TGTGCCATCAGTTACTCGCGGACAGAGGGCGTGAACACTGAAGCTTTCTTT. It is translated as CAISYSRTEGVNTEAFF.

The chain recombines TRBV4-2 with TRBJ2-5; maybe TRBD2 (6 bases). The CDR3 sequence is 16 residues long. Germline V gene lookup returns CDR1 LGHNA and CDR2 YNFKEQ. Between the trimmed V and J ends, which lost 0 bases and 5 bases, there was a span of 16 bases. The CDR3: CASSQEVLFGGETQYF. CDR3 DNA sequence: TGTGCCAGCAGCCAAGAGGTCCTTTTTGGGGGGGAGACCCAGTACTTC.

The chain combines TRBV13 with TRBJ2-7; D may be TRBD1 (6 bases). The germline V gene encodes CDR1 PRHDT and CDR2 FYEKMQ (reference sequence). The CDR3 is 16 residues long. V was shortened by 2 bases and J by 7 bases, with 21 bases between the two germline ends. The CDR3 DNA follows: TGTGCCAGCAGCTTATACCCACACGAGGGGGACAATGAGCAGTACTTC. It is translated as CASSLYPHEGDNEQYF. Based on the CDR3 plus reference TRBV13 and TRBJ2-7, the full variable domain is AAGVIQSPRHLIKEKRETATLKCYPIPRHDTVYWYQQGPGQDPQFLISFYEKMQSDKGSIPDRFSAQQFSDYHSELNMSSLELGDSALYFCASSLYPHEGDNEQYFGPGTRLTVT.

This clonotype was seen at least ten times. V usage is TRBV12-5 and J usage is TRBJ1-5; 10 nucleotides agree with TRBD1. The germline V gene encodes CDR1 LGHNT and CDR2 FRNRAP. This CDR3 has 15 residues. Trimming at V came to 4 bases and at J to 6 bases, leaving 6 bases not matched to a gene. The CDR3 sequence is CASGSRTGGGQPQHF. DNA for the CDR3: TGTGCTAGTGGTTCCCGGACAGGGGGAGGTCAGCCCCAGCATTTT.

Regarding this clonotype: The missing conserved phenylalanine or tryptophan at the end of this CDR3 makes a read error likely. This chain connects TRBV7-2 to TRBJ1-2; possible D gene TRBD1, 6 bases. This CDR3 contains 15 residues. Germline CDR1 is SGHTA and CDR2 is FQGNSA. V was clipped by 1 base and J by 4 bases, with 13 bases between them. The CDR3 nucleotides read TGTGCCAGCAGCTTAGATCCGCAGGGGACCTATGGCTACACCCTC. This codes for CASSLDPQGTYGYTL.

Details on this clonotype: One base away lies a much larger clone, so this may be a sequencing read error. CDR3 coding DNA: TGTGCCAGTAGTATCTGGGGCATGAACACTGGAGCTTTCTTT. Protein sequence: CASSIWGMNTGAFF. The chain recombines TRBV19 with TRBJ1-1; TRBD1 might be the D (5 bases). This CDR3 has 14 amino acids. Germline V gene data show CDR1 as LNHDA and CDR2 as SQIVND (reference sequence).

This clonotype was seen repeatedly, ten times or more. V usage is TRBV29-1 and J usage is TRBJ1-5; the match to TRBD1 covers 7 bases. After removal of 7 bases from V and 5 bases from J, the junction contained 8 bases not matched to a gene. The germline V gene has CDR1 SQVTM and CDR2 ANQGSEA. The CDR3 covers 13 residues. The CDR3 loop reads CSGSDRADQPQHF. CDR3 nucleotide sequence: TGCAGCGGTTCCGACAGGGCGGATCAGCCCCAGCATTTT.

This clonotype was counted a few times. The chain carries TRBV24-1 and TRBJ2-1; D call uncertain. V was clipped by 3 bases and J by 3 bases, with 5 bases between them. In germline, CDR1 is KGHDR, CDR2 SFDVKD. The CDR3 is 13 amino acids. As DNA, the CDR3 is TGTGCCACCAGTGATGATATCTACAATGAGCAGTTCTTC. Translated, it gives CATSDDIYNEQFF.

Written as DNA, the CDR3 is TGTGCCAGCAGCGTAGCTCTTCTAGCGGGAGGGAGGAATGAGCAGTTCTTC. It is translated as CASSVALLAGGRNEQFF. The chain employs TRBV9 and TRBJ2-1; 12 nucleotides agree with TRBD2. V shed 0 bases and J 7 bases; nucleotides not matched to a gene: 8. This CDR3 region has 17 residues. The germline gives CDR1 SGDLS, CDR2 YYNGEE.

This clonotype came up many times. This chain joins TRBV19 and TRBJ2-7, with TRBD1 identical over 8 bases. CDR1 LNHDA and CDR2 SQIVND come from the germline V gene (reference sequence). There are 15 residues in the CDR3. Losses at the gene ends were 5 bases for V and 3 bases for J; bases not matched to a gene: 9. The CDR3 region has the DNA TGTGCCAGTAGTTCCTCCGGGACAGGCTTCTACGAGCAGTACTTC. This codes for CASSSSGTGFYEQYF. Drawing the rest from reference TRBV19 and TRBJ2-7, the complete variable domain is DGGITQSPKYLFRKEGQNVTLSCEQNLNHDAMYWYRQDPGQGLRLIYYSQIVNDFQKGDIAEGYSVSREKKESFPLTVTSAQKNPTAFYLCASSSSGTGFYEQYFGPGTRLTVT.

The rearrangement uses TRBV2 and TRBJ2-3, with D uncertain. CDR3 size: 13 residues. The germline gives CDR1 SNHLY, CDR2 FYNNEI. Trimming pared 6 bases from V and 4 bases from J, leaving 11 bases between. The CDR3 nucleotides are TGTGCCAGCAGCCCCGATCTTCCAGATACGCAGTATTTT. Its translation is CASSPDLPDTQYF.

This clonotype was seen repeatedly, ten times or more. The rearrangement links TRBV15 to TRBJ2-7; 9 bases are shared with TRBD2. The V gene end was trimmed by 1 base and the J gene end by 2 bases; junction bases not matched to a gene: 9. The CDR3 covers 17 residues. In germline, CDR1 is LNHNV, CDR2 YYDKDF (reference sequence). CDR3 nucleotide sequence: TGTGCCACCAGCAGAGGCGACCAGCGGGAGGCCCCCTACGAGCAGTACTTC. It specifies CATSRGDQREAPYEQYF.

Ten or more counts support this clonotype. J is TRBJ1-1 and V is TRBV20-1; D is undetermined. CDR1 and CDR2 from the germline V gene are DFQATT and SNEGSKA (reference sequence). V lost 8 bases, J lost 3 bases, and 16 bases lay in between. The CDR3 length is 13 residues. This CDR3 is CSPTGRWDTEAFF. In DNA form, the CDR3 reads TGCAGTCCGACCGGGCGCTGGGACACTGAAGCTTTCTTT.

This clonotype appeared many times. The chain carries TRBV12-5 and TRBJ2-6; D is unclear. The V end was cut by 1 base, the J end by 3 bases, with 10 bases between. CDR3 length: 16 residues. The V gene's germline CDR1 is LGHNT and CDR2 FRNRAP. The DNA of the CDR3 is TGTGCTAGTGGTTTGGGCGAAACGCTTGGGGCCAACGTCCTGACTTTC. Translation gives CASGLGETLGANVLTF.

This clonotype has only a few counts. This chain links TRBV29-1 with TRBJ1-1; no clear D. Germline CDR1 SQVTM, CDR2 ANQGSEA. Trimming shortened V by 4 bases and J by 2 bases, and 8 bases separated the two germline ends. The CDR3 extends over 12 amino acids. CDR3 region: CSVAPANTEAFF. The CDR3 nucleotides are TGCAGCGTTGCGCCAGCCAACACTGAAGCTTTCTTT.